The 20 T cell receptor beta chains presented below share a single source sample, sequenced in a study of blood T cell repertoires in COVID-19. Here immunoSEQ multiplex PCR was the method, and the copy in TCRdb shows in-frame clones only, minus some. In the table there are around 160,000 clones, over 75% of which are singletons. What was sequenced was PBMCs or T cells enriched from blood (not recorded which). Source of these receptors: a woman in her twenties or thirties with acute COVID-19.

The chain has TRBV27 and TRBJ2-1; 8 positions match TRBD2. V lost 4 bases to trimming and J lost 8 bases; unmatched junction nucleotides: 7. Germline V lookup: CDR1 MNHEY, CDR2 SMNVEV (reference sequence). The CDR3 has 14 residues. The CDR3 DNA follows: TGTGCCAGCAGTTCGGCTAGCGGGTGGGATGAGCAGTTCTTC. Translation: CASSSASGWDEQFF.

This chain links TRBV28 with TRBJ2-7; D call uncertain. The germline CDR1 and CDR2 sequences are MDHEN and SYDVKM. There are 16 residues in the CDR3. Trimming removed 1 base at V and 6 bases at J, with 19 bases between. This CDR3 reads CASSLSSWPEPAEQYF. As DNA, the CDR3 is TGTGCCAGCAGTTTATCATCTTGGCCAGAACCTGCCGAGCAGTACTTC.

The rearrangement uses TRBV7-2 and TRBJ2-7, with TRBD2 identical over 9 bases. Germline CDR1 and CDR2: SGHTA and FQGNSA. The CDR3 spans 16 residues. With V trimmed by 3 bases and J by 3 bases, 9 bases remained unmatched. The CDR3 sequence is CASSFEPLAGGYEQYF. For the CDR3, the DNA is TGTGCCAGCAGCTTTGAACCACTAGCGGGCGGCTACGAGCAGTACTTC. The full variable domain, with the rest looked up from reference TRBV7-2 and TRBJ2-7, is GAGVSQSPSNKVTEKGKDVELRCDPISGHTALYWYRQSLGQGLEFLIYFQGNSAPDKSGLPSDRFSAERTGGSVSTLTIQRTQQEDSAVYLCASSFEPLAGGYEQYFGPGTRLTVT.

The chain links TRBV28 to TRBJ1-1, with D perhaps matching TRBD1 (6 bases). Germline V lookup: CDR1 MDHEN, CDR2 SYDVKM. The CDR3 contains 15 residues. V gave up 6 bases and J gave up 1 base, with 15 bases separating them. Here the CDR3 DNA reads TGTGCCAGCAGAGGTTTTGGGGGCAGGAACACTGAAGCTTTCTTT. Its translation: CASRGFGGRNTEAFF.

The CDR3 DNA reads TGTGCCAGCAGCCAGGGGTTAGAGACCCAGTACTTC. The encoded protein is CASSQGLETQYF. This chain links TRBV7-9 with TRBJ2-5, with D tentatively TRBD1 (6 bases). V was trimmed by 5 bases and J by 4 bases, leaving 8 bases between them. Per germline, CDR1 SEHNR and CDR2 FQNEAQ (reference sequence). The CDR3 runs to 12 residues. The variable domain in full, completed from reference TRBV7-9 and TRBJ2-5, reads DTGVSQNPRHKITKRGQNVTFRCDPISEHNRLYWYRQTLGQGPEFLTYFQNEAQLEKSRLLSDRFSAERPKGSFSTLEIQRTEQGDSAMYLCASSQGLETQYFGPGTRLLVL.

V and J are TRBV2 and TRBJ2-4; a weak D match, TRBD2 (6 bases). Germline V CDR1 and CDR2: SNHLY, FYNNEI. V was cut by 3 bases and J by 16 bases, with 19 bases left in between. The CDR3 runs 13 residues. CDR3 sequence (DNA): TGTGCCAGCAGTGATAATGGACGGACTATTGGATACTTC. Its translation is CASSDNGRTIGYF.

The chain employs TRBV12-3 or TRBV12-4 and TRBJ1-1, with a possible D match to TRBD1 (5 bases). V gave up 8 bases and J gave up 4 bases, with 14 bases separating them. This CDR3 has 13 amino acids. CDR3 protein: CASVGEGTTEAFF. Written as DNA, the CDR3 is TGTGCCAGCGTTGGGGAGGGGACCACTGAAGCTTTCTTT.

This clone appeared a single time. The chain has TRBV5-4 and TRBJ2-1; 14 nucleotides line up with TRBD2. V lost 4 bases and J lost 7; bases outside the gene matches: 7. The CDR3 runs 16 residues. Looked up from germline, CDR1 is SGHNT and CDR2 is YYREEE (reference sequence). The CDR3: CASSPGLAGVNNEQFF. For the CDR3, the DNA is TGTGCCAGCAGCCCGGGACTAGCGGGAGTGAATAATGAGCAGTTCTTC.

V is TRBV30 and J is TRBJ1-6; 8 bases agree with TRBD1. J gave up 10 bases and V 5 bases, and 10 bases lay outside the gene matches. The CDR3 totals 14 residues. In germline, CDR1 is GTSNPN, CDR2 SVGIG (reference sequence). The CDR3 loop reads CAWGPGQGFSPLHF. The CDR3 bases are TGTGCCTGGGGGCCAGGACAGGGTTTCTCACCCCTCCACTTT.

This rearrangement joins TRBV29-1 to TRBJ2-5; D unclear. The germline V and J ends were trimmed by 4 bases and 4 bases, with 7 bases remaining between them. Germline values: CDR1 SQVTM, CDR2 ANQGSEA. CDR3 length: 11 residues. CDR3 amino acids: CSVVSGETQYF. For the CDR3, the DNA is TGCAGCGTTGTTAGTGGAGAGACCCAGTACTTC.

The CDR3 sequence is CATDRLWRTEAFF. The CDR3 DNA reads as TGTGCCACGGACCGTTTGTGGAGGACTGAAGCTTTCTTT. J is TRBJ1-1 and V is TRBV28; D uncertain. CDR3 length equals 13 residues. V was pared by 10 bases and J by 5 bases, with 17 bases between. The V gene's germline CDR1 is MDHEN and CDR2 SYDVKM.

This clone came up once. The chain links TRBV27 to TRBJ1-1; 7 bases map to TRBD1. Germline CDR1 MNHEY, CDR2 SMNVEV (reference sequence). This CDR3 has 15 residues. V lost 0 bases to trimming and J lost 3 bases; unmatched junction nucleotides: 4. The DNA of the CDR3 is TGTGCCAGCAGTTTATCGCGAGGGGGCTACACTGAAGCTTTCTTT. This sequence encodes CASSLSRGGYTEAFF.

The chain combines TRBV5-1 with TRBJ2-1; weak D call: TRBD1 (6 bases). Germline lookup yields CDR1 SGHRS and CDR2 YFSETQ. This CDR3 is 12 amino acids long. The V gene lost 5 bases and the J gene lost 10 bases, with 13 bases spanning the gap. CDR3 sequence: CASSLTGQEQFF. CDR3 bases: TGCGCCAGCAGTCTTACAGGACAGGAGCAGTTCTTC.

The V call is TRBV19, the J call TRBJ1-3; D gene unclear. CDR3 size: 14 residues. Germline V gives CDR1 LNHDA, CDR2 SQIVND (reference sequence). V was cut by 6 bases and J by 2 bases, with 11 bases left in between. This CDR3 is CASRDAGAGNTIYF. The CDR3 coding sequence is TGTGCCAGTAGAGACGCGGGCGCTGGAAACACCATATATTTT.

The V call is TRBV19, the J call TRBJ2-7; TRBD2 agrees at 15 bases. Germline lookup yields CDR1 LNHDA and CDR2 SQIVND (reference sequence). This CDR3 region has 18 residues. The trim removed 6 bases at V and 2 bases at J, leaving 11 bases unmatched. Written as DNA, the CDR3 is TGTGCCAGTAGCCGGACTAGCGGGAGGGCCCTGTCCACCTACGAGCAGTACTTC. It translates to CASSRTSGRALSTYEQYF.

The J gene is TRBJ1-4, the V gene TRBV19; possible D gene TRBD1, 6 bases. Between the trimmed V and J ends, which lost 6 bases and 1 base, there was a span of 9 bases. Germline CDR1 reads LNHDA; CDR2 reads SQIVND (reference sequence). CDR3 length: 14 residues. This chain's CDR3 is CASSLQGTNEKLFF. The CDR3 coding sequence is TGTGCCAGTAGCCTACAGGGAACTAATGAAAAACTGTTTTTT. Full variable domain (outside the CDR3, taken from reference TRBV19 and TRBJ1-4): DGGITQSPKYLFRKEGQNVTLSCEQNLNHDAMYWYRQDPGQGLRLIYYSQIVNDFQKGDIAEGYSVSREKKESFPLTVTSAQKNPTAFYLCASSLQGTNEKLFFGSGTQLSVL.

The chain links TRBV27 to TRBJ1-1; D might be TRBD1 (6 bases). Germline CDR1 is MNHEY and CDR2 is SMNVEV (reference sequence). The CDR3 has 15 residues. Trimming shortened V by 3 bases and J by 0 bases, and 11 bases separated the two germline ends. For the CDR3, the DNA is TGTGCCAGCAGTTTCGACAGGACCATGAACACTGAAGCTTTCTTT. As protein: CASSFDRTMNTEAFF.

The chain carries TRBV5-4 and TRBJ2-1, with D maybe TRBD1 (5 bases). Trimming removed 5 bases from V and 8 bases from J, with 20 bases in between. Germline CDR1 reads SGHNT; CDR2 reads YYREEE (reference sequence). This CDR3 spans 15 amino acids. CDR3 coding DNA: TGTGCCAGCAGTACGTACGGACACCCGTTGTATGAGCAGTTCTTC. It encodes CASSTYGHPLYEQFF.

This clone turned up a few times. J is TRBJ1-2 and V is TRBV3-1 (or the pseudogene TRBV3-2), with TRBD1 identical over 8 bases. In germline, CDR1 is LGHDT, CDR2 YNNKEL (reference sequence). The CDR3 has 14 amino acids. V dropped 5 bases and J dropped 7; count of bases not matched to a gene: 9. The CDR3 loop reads CASSSPGGAGGYTF. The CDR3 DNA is TGTGCCAGCAGCTCACCAGGGGGCGCGGGTGGCTACACCTTC.

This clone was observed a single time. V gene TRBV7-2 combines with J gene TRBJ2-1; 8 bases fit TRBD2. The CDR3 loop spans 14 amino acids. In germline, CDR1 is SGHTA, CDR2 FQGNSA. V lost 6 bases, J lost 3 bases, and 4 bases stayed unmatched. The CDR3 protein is CASSPSGSYNEQFF. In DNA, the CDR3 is TGTGCCAGCAGTCCGAGCGGGAGCTACAATGAGCAGTTCTTC.